This T cell receptor (beta chain) appears in the sequencing data of a study of CXCR3-negative and CXCR3-positive naive CD8 T cells. Study-level points and caveats: CXCR3-expressing naive cells carried TRB CDR3s more hydrophobic than those of CXCR3-negative naive cells. TCR strength was inferred from TRB CDR3 properties, while surface CD5 was comparable between naive subsets.

Worth noting for this clonotype: The antigen is undetermined.

5' RACE with UMI labels generated the TRB cDNA libraries. TCRdb reprocessed the 5' RACE reads and stores each CDR3 protein as one record, lacking DNA. There are about 130,000 distinct CDR3 sequences in the sample, with 0.29% held by the top ten. Sequencing was done on a sample of naive CXCR3- CD8+ T cells from blood. The subset denotes: CD45RO-CCR7+CD27+CD95- naive CD8+ T cells lacking CXCR3 (TNR3-). The TCR sequence derives from a human donor in good health. Some clones in this sample may be carry-over from other donors' samples.

The CDR3: CASSPGPSGSTTDTQYF. The chain joins TRBV9 to TRBJ2-3; without DNA, the TCRdb call of TRBD2 cannot be checked. The CDR3 is 17 residues long. CDR1 is SGDLS, CDR2 YYNGEE, per germline.